This TCR beta chain was found in a study of shared clonotypes between healthy human individuals. Generated by immunoSEQ multiplex PCR, the TCRdb table keeps only in-frame clones and is missing some. The sample consists of about 1 million clones, around 74% of them appearing once. After removal of 3 bases from V and 3 bases from J, the junction contained 2 bases not matched to a gene. Germline CDR1 and CDR2: MNHEY and SMNVEV (reference sequence). CDR3 size: 13 residues. This clone has a single count. The receptor's source is a man younger than 30 in good health. V and J are TRBV27 and TRBJ2-7, with TRBD2 matching over 7 bases. Input material: memory CD4+ T cells sorted from blood. As to subset: CD45RA-negative fraction. Written as DNA, the CDR3 is TGTGCCAGCAGTTTTTCTAGCGGCTACGAGCAGTACTTC. Protein product: CASSFSSGYEQYF.